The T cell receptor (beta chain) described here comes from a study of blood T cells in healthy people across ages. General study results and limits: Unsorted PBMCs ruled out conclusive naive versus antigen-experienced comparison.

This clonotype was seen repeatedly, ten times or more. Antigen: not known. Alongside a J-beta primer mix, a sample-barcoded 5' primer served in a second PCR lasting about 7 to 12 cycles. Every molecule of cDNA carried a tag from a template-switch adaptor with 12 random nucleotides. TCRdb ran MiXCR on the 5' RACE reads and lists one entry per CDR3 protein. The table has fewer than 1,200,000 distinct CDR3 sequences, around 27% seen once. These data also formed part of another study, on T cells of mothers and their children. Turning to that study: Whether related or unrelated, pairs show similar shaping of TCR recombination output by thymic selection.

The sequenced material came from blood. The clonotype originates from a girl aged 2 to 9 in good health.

The CDR3: CASSPLAGGGETQYF. The CDR3 bases are TGTGCCAGCAGCCCCCTAGCGGGGGGGGGAGAGACCCAGTACTTC. J is TRBJ2-5 and V is TRBV7-3, with 12 bases that match TRBD2. J was trimmed by 4 bases and V by 5 bases; bases with no gene match: 5. Germline CDR1 SGHTA, CDR2 FQGTGA. This CDR3 comprises 15 residues.